Listed below are T cell receptor beta chains from one sample, sequenced in a study of graft-versus-host responses after intestinal transplantation. The assay was immunoSEQ multiplex PCR, and TCRdb's table has in-frame clones only and misses some. The table has 130,000 or so clones, roughly 91% seen once. No cognate antigen is known for these TCRs. Here the sequenced sample was unstimulated CD4+ T cells sorted from spleen or lymph node cells, taken before intestinal transplant. Every receptor here comes from a human donor who received an intestinal transplant. Each CDR3 is given with its conserved first and last residue. The D gene is left open where the match is weak. A clone size is listed for some rows: how often the clone was seen (once, few, many), or a class if it is expanded.

size	length	D	V	J	DNA	CDR3
.	13	.	TRBV27	TRBJ2-7	TGTGCCAGCGGGGGGAGGTTATCCTACGAGCAGTACTTC	CASGGRLSYEQYF
.	15	TRBD2	TRBV9	TRBJ2-7	TGTGCCAGCAGCGGGGGACTAGCGGCGAGACACGAGCAGTACTTC	CASSGGLAARHEQYF
.	14	.	TRBV18	TRBJ2-7	TGTGCCAGCTCACCGGGGGGCGGAATCCACGAGCAGTACTTC	CASSPGGGIHEQYF
once	14	.	TRBV4-1	TRBJ2-5	TGCGCCAGCAGCCAAGACAGGGCGGTAGAGACCCAGTACTTC	CASSQDRAVETQYF
.	14	.	TRBV19	TRBJ1-1	TGTGCCAGTAGTCCCCGGCGGGAGAACACTGAAGCTTTCTTT	CASSPRRENTEAFF
.	16	TRBD1	TRBV14	TRBJ1-1	TGTGCCAGCAGCCTCAGGGGGGGAAGAATGAACACTGAAGCTTTCTTT	CASSLRGGRMNTEAFF
.	14	.	TRBV6-5	TRBJ1-2	TGTGCCAGCTCTTATTCGGCTGAGAACTATGGCTACACCTTC	CASSYSAENYGYTF
once	13	.	TRBV7-2	TRBJ2-7	TGTGCCAGCAGCTTAGATGCGGCCTCCGAGCAGTACTTC	CASSLDAASEQYF
.	16	.	TRBV25-1	TRBJ1-3	TGTGCCAGCAGTGAATCTCGGGCATACTCTGGAAACACCATATATTTT	CASSESRAYSGNTIYF
.	15	.	TRBV5-1	TRBJ1-5	TGCGCCAGCAGCTTCACAGGAGATAGCAATCAGCCCCAGCATTTT	CASSFTGDSNQPQHF
.	16	.	TRBV7-3	TRBJ2-3	TGTGCCAGCAGCTTAACGCCTAGCGCCTACACAGATACGCAGTATTTT	CASSLTPSAYTDTQYF
.	14	TRBD1	TRBV5-5	TRBJ1-4	TGTGCCAGCAGCTTTCTGGACAGGGCGAAAAAACTGTTTTTT	CASSFLDRAKKLFF
.	15	TRBD1	TRBV2	TRBJ1-2	TGTGCCAGCAGGGAGGGACAGGCCGCCACCTATGGCTACACCTTC	CASREGQAATYGYTF
once	14	.	TRBV5-1	TRBJ1-1	TGCGCCAGCAGCTTGTGGGGAGGTGACACTGAAGCTTTCTTT	CASSLWGGDTEAFF
.	14	TRBD1	TRBV25-1	TRBJ2-7	TGTGCCAGCATCGGGACAGGGGCCACCTACGAGCAGTACTTC	CASIGTGATYEQYF
.	13	.	TRBV18	TRBJ1-1	TGTGCCAGCTCATCGACAGAGAACACTGAAGCTTTCTTT	CASSSTENTEAFF
.	14	TRBD1	TRBV6-1	TRBJ1-5	TGTGCCAGCCGTGGGGGACAGGGGAATCAGCCCCAGCATTTT	CASRGGQGNQPQHF
.	14	.	TRBV5-1	TRBJ1-2	TGCGCCAGCAGCTTGCAGACAGATAACTATGGCTACACCTTC	CASSLQTDNYGYTF
.	15	TRBD2	TRBV19	TRBJ2-2	TGTGCCAGTACGGTAGCGGGAGAACGTCCCGGGGAGCTGTTTTTT	CASTVAGERPGELFF
.	17	.	TRBV25-1	TRBJ2-7	TGTGCCAGCAGTGAATTTAGAGGTCAGGGGCAGGAAGACGAGCAGTACTTC	CASSEFRGQGQEDEQYF
.	16	TRBD2	TRBV5-4	TRBJ2-1	TGTGCCAGCAGCTCGGGACTAGCGGGAGGTAGGAATGAGCAGTTCTTC	CASSSGLAGGRNEQFF
.	15	TRBD2	TRBV5-4	TRBJ2-3	TGTGCCAGCAGCAGGACTAGCAGGAGCACAGATACGCAGTATTTT	CASSRTSRSTDTQYF
.	14	.	TRBV19	TRBJ2-5	TGTGCCAGTAGAGTCGGAGGGGGGCAAGAGACCCAGTACTTC	CASRVGGGQETQYF
once	15	TRBD2	TRBV18	TRBJ2-7	TGTGCCAGCTCATTGGGACTAGCGGACTCCTACGAGCAGTACTTC	CASSLGLADSYEQYF
.	15	TRBD2	TRBV30	TRBJ2-3	TGTGCCTGGGTAGGGTCCGGGAGGGGGACAGATACGCAGTATTTT	CAWVGSGRGTDTQYF
.	16	.	TRBV4-1	TRBJ1-1	TGCGCCAGCAGCCAAAGCCGCCCCAGGGGAGATACTGAAGCTTTCTTT	CASSQSRPRGDTEAFF
.	13	.	TRBV19	TRBJ1-2	TGTGCCAGCGGGTTGACCGGGACTAGTGGCTACACCTTC	CASGLTGTSGYTF
.	14	.	TRBV7-7	TRBJ2-5	TGTGCTAGCAGCTTAGGGTTAGCAGGGGAGACCCAGTACTTC	CASSLGLAGETQYF
once	15	.	TRBV10-3	TRBJ1-1	TGTGCCATCAGCCACAGGGATAGAGGGATCGCTGAAGCTTTCTTT	CAISHRDRGIAEAFF
.	15	.	TRBV7-2	TRBJ2-4	TGTGCCAGCAGCTTAGTGGGGCTATCAGGAAACATTCAGTACTTC	CASSLVGLSGNIQYF
.	15	TRBD1	TRBV5-1	TRBJ1-1	TGCGCCAGCAGCTTGCGAGACAGGGGGAACACTGAAGCTTTCTTT	CASSLRDRGNTEAFF
.	14	TRBD2	TRBV30	TRBJ2-1	TGTGCCTGGAGCCTAGCGGGAGGATACAATGAGCAGTTCTTC	CAWSLAGGYNEQFF
.	13	TRBD1	TRBV6-5	TRBJ2-7	TGTGCCAGCGACCGGGACAGCCCCTACGAGCAGTACTTC	CASDRDSPYEQYF
.	15	TRBD2	TRBV7-9	TRBJ2-5	TGTGCCAGCAGCTTAGCCCTAGCGGGGGGAGAGACCCAGTACTTC	CASSLALAGGETQYF
.	11	.	TRBV11-2	TRBJ2-1	TGTGCCAGCAGCTTAGGTAATGAGCAGTTCTTC	CASSLGNEQFF
.	14	TRBD1	TRBV6-5	TRBJ1-5	TGTGCCAGCCGGGGGACAGGGGCGAGTCAGCCCCAGCATTTT	CASRGTGASQPQHF
.	14	TRBD1	TRBV5-1	TRBJ1-3	TGCGCCAGCAGCCCAGGGGGCTCCGGAAACACCATATATTTT	CASSPGGSGNTIYF
.	16	.	TRBV11-1	TRBJ2-3	TGTGCCAGCAGCTTAGGGGCTAGCGAGAGCACAGATACGCAGTATTTT	CASSLGASESTDTQYF
.	17	TRBD1	TRBV5-1	TRBJ1-3	TGCGCCAGCAGCCCACCCGGGACAGGACTCTCTGGAAACACCATATATTTT	CASSPPGTGLSGNTIYF
.	16	TRBD2	TRBV14	TRBJ2-7	TGTGCCAGCAGCTCCTGGACTAGCGGGAGAGGAAACGAGCAGTACTTC	CASSSWTSGRGNEQYF
few	12	.	TRBV19	TRBJ1-3	TGTGCCAGTAAGGATCTGGTGAACACCATATATTTT	CASKDLVNTIYF
.	14	.	TRBV5-4	TRBJ2-3	TGTGCCAGCAGCTTAGCCAGTAGCACAGATACGCAGTATTTT	CASSLASSTDTQYF
.	14	.	TRBV5-1	TRBJ2-7	TGCGCCAGCAGCTTAAGGACACAGTCCTACGAGCAGTACTTC	CASSLRTQSYEQYF
.	17	.	TRBV5-1	TRBJ2-5	TGCGCCAGCAGCCGGTTTAAGGGTTCGGGGGGCCGAGAGACCCAGTACTTC	CASSRFKGSGGRETQYF
.	14	TRBD1	TRBV18	TRBJ1-4	TGTGCCAGCTCACCAGGGACAGGGGAAGAAAAACTGTTTTTT	CASSPGTGEEKLFF
.	15	.	TRBV25-1	TRBJ1-4	TGTGCCAGCAGTGAAGGGGGCAGCGTGAATGAAAAACTGTTTTTT	CASSEGGSVNEKLFF
.	14	.	TRBV5-6	TRBJ2-7	TGTGCCAGCAGCTGGTTGACGGGAACCTACGAGCAGTACTTC	CASSWLTGTYEQYF
.	17	TRBD2	TRBV5-1	TRBJ2-1	TGCGCCAGCAGCAGCTGGATAGCGGGAGAGACCTACAATGAGCAGTTCTTC	CASSSWIAGETYNEQFF
few	14	.	TRBV5-1	TRBJ2-5	TGCGCCAGCAGCTTGGAAGCAGGGAAAGAGACCCAGTACTTC	CASSLEAGKETQYF
.	13	.	TRBV2	TRBJ1-2	TGTGCCAGCAGTGGGCAGCGACTCTATGGCTACACCTTC	CASSGQRLYGYTF
.	14	TRBD2	TRBV6-1	TRBJ2-3	TGTGCCGCTTTGGGGGGACTACCCCTGGATACGCAGTATTTT	CAALGGLPLDTQYF
.	13	TRBD2	TRBV19	TRBJ2-1	TGTGCCTCGGGACTAGCGGGAAGGAATGAGCAGTTCTTC	CASGLAGRNEQFF
once	13	.	TRBV5-1	TRBJ2-3	TGCGCCAGCAGCCCCGTCCTAGCAGATACGCAGTATTTT	CASSPVLADTQYF
.	13	.	TRBV6-6	TRBJ1-1	TGTGCCAGCAGAGCCTCCGGGAGGATCGGAGCTTTCTTT	CASRASGRIGAFF
.	14	.	TRBV25-1	TRBJ1-1	TGTGCCAGCAGTGTAAATGGGGTTTTAACTGAAGCTTTCTTT	CASSVNGVLTEAFF
.	8	.	TRBV20-1	TRBJ2-1	TGCAGGGCGGGTGAGCAGTTCTTC	CRAGEQFF
.	15	.	TRBV7-6	TRBJ2-2	TGTGCCAGCAGCTGGGCCGCTTCGAACACCGGGGAGCTGTTTTTT	CASSWAASNTGELFF
.	15	.	TRBV5-1	TRBJ1-1	TGCGCCAGCAGCTTGGCCCCGGGGATGAACACTGAAGCTTTCTTT	CASSLAPGMNTEAFF
.	14	TRBD1	TRBV7-2	TRBJ2-2	TGTGCCAGCAGCCCAGACAGGGGCACCGGGGAGCTGTTTTTT	CASSPDRGTGELFF
.	17	TRBD1	TRBV28	TRBJ1-5	TGTGCCAGCAGTCCTCTCGGGGGGACAGGGGACAGTCAGCCCCAGCATTTT	CASSPLGGTGDSQPQHF